The 27 T cell receptor beta chains listed next were all sequenced from one sample in a study of cytomegalovirus exposure and HLA in healthy donors. A multiplex PCR was run with 60 Vbeta primers and 13 Jbeta primers. TCRdb keeps only in-frame clones here, not all; method: immunoSEQ multiplex PCR. In total, the table holds about 76,000 clones. Sequences were obtained from PBMCs. These receptor sequences come from a woman in her 40s in good health and CMV-seropositive.

As to this clone: Other DNA sequences from this sample encode an identical CDR3 as well. The DNA of the CDR3 is TGTGCCACCGCGGGGGGGACTTATGGCTACACCTTC. Its protein product is CATAGGTYGYTF. The chain joins TRBV28 to TRBJ1-2, with a possible D match to TRBD1 (5 bases). The V and J ends lost 10 bases and 5 bases respectively, with 14 bases between them. The length of the CDR3 is 12 residues. Germline V gene sequence: CDR1 MDHEN, CDR2 SYDVKM.

The chain has TRBV11-2 and TRBJ2-3; 10 bases are a match to TRBD2. The V gene's germline CDR1 is SGHAT and CDR2 FQNNGV. CDR3 length equals 13 residues. V gave up 5 bases and J gave up 5 bases; unmatched junction bases: 1. The CDR3 sequence is CASSRTSGDTQYF. Here the CDR3 DNA reads TGTGCCAGCAGCAGGACTAGCGGAGATACGCAGTATTTT.

The chain employs TRBV7-8 and TRBJ1-2; 7 positions agree with TRBD1. Germline V gene lookup returns CDR1 SGHVS and CDR2 FQNEAQ. The ends lost 0 bases at V and 4 bases at J; junction bases unmatched: 5. The CDR3 consists of 15 residues. The CDR3 sequence: CASSLADRVGYGYTF. In nucleotides, the CDR3 is TGTGCCAGCAGCTTAGCCGACAGGGTGGGCTATGGCTACACCTTC. Drawing the rest from reference TRBV7-8 and TRBJ1-2, the complete variable domain is GAGVSQSPRYKVAKRGQDVALRCDPISGHVSLFWYQQALGQGPEFLTYFQNEAQLDKSGLPSDRFFAERPEGSVSTLKIQRTQQEDSAVYLCASSLADRVGYGYTFGSGTRLTVV.

V gene TRBV19 combines with J gene TRBJ2-7, with TRBD1 matching over 8 bases. The CDR3 has 17 residues. Germline lookup yields CDR1 LNHDA and CDR2 SQIVND (reference sequence). Trimming cost V 6 bases and J 3 bases; bases outside gene matches: 16. In DNA form, the CDR3 reads TGTGCCAGTAGCGACCATCGGGACAGGCTAAATCTCTACGAGCAGTACTTC. Translation: CASSDHRDRLNLYEQYF. The whole variable domain, remainder taken from reference TRBV19 and TRBJ2-7, is DGGITQSPKYLFRKEGQNVTLSCEQNLNHDAMYWYRQDPGQGLRLIYYSQIVNDFQKGDIAEGYSVSREKKESFPLTVTSAQKNPTAFYLCASSDHRDRLNLYEQYFGPGTRLTVT.

The chain has TRBV6-1 and TRBJ2-5, with D perhaps matching TRBD1 (6 bases). Germline CDR1 and CDR2: MNHNS and SASEGT. Trimming pared 1 base from V and 5 bases from J, leaving 20 bases between. CDR3 length: 17 amino acids. The CDR3 region has the DNA TGTGCCAGCAGTGAAGGTGGCAGGGGTCGGGGTAAGGAGACCCAGTACTTC. The encoded protein is CASSEGGRGRGKETQYF.

J is TRBJ2-1 and V is TRBV5-4; 11 positions agree with TRBD2. The V and J ends lost 5 bases and 9 bases, in that order; junction bases with no gene match: 10. This CDR3 region has 15 residues. Germline CDR1 SGHNT, CDR2 YYREEE (reference sequence). Written as DNA, the CDR3 is TGTGCCAGCAGTCCCGGTACTAGCGGGAGTGGTGAGCAGTTCTTC. Residues: CASSPGTSGSGEQFF.

The chain uses TRBV7-6 and TRBJ2-1; 8 positions agree with TRBD2. The trim removed 3 bases at V and 8 bases at J, leaving 15 bases unmatched. Looked up from germline, CDR1 is SGHVS and CDR2 is FNYEAQ. There are 17 residues in the CDR3. The CDR3 DNA reads TGTGCCAGCAGCTTTTTGTCCGGGACTAGGCGTCATGATGAGCAGTTCTTC. As protein: CASSFLSGTRRHDEQFF.

The chain joins TRBV5-1 to TRBJ2-1; TRBD2 agrees at 12 bases. The junction had 11 bases not matched to a gene; V was cut back by 2 bases and J by 8 bases. Germline V lookup: CDR1 SGHRS, CDR2 YFSETQ. The CDR3 loop spans 17 amino acids. The CDR3 DNA follows: TGCGCCAGCAGCTTAATCCCTAGCGGGAGGGACGGCGATGAGCAGTTCTTC. This translates into CASSLIPSGRDGDEQFF.

CDR3 bases: TGCGCCAGCAGCCAAGGTCTTCCGGGACAGGTCGTCGGGTTGCCTGGCTACACCTTC. As protein: CASSQGLPGQVVGLPGYTF. The genes are TRBV4-1 and TRBJ1-2; 8 nucleotides match TRBD1. V shed 1 base and J 7 bases; nucleotides not matched to a gene: 20. This CDR3 has 19 amino acids. Germline V CDR1 and CDR2: MGHRA, YSYEKL.

V usage is TRBV7-9 and J usage is TRBJ2-7; 8 nucleotides match TRBD1. Per germline, CDR1 SEHNR and CDR2 FQNEAQ (reference sequence). This CDR3 spans 16 amino acids. V trimming: 3 bases; J trimming: 2 bases; junction bases outside the gene matches: 9. Here the CDR3 DNA reads TGTGCCAGCAGCTTTCAGGGGGCTGACCGTCCCTACGAGCAGTACTTC. Its translation: CASSFQGADRPYEQYF.

The rearrangement joins TRBV6-1 to TRBJ2-5; D is possibly TRBD1 (6 bases). The DNA matches TRBJ2-7 better at its end, which makes the J call doubtful. The CDR3 consists of 15 residues. The V gene's germline CDR1 is MNHNS and CDR2 SASEGT. This CDR3 reads CASQGWGRGEGEQYF. The CDR3, as DNA: TGTGCCAGCCAGGGGTGGGGCAGGGGCGAGGGCGAGCAGTACTTC.

The rearrangement links TRBV19 to TRBJ1-4, with TRBD1 matching over 9 bases. The V and J ends lost 5 bases and 7 bases, in that order; junction bases with no gene match: 8. The CDR3 is made up of 15 amino acids. Germline V gene lookup returns CDR1 LNHDA and CDR2 SQIVND (reference sequence). CDR3 region: CASSYGTGTSEKLFF. The CDR3 DNA is TGTGCCAGTAGTTATGGGACAGGGACGAGTGAAAAACTGTTTTTT. The entire variable domain, with the rest obtained from reference TRBV19 and TRBJ1-4, is as follows: DGGITQSPKYLFRKEGQNVTLSCEQNLNHDAMYWYRQDPGQGLRLIYYSQIVNDFQKGDIAEGYSVSREKKESFPLTVTSAQKNPTAFYLCASSYGTGTSEKLFFGSGTQLSVL.

The rearrangement uses TRBV10-3 and TRBJ1-2; 9 nucleotides match TRBD1. Germline V gene data show CDR1 as ENHRY and CDR2 as SYGVKD. The CDR3 spans 16 residues. The V gene end was trimmed by 10 bases and the J gene end by 0 bases; junction bases not matched to a gene: 12. The CDR3 DNA reads TGTGCCACCACAGGTCGACAGGGGGGGACTAACTATGGCTACACCTTC. Amino acids: CATTGRQGGTNYGYTF.

The chain has TRBV7-9 and TRBJ2-2; 8 bases fit TRBD2. V was pared by 7 bases and J by 0 bases, with 10 bases of the junction left unmatched. The V gene's germline CDR1 is SEHNR and CDR2 FQNEAQ (reference sequence). This CDR3 spans 17 amino acids. The CDR3 region has the DNA TGTGCCAGCACCACCAGGGCGGGGGGCGCGAACACCGGGGAGCTGTTTTTT. This translates into CASTTRAGGANTGELFF.

On this clone itself: Additional DNA sequences in this sample encode the identical CDR3. The rearrangement links TRBV5-1 to TRBJ1-4; D is possibly TRBD1 (6 bases). The germline CDR1 and CDR2 sequences are SGHRS and YFSETQ. This CDR3 comprises 14 residues. V dropped 4 bases and J dropped 8 bases, with 15 bases sitting between them. The CDR3 coding sequence is TGCGCCAGCAGCGTGGACAGCTTGGAAGAAAAACTGTTTTTT. Amino acids: CASSVDSLEEKLFF.

The V call is TRBV5-1, the J call TRBJ1-2; TRBD1 matches at 7 bases. The CDR3 has 13 residues. The V gene end was trimmed by 4 bases and the J gene end by 5 bases; junction bases not matched to a gene: 5. Germline V lookup: CDR1 SGHRS, CDR2 YFSETQ. The CDR3 DNA sequence: TGCGCCAGCAGCCTAGACAGGGAGTATGGCTACACCTTC. Translated, it gives CASSLDREYGYTF.

The chain is built from TRBV29-1 and TRBJ1-1; D unclear. V was shortened by 6 bases and J by 0 bases, with 20 bases between the two germline ends. Germline V gene lookup returns CDR1 SQVTM and CDR2 ANQGSEA. The CDR3 runs to 16 residues. CDR3 sequence reads: CSVVDGARVLNTEAFF. CDR3 sequence (DNA): TGCAGCGTAGTAGACGGAGCAAGAGTTTTGAACACTGAAGCTTTCTTT.

The J gene is TRBJ2-6, the V gene TRBV7-2; 13 bases are shared with TRBD2. Germline lookup yields CDR1 SGHTA and CDR2 FQGNSA. V was clipped by 4 bases and J by 0 bases; unmatched bases: 6. The CDR3 has 19 amino acids. In DNA form, the CDR3 reads TGTGCCAGCAGCTCACCGGGACTAGCGGGGAACTCTGGGGCCAACGTCCTGACTTTC. Translated: CASSSPGLAGNSGANVLTF.

The chain has TRBV18 and TRBJ2-1, with 9 bases matching TRBD2. This CDR3 has 15 amino acids. The V and J ends lost 4 bases and 4 bases, in that order; junction bases with no gene match: 5. Germline V gene lookup returns CDR1 KGHSH and CDR2 LQKENI. This CDR3 reads CASSLQSGRYNEQFF. The CDR3, as DNA: TGTGCCAGCTCACTTCAAAGCGGGAGGTACAATGAGCAGTTCTTC.

The CDR3 nucleotides are TGTGCCAGCAGCCCATCTAGCGCTGGGGAGACCCAGTACTTC. It yields the protein CASSPSSAGETQYF. This chain uses TRBV6-6 with TRBJ2-5, with D possibly being TRBD2 (6 bases). V lost 6 bases to trimming and J lost 5 bases, with 16 bases between them. Per the germline V gene, CDR1 is MNHNY and CDR2 is SVGAGI (reference sequence). This CDR3 contains 14 residues.

The chain recombines TRBV7-2 with TRBJ2-3, with TRBD2 matching over 10 bases. Germline V gene sequence: CDR1 SGHTA, CDR2 FQGNSA. Trimming cost V 1 base and J 6 bases; bases outside gene matches: 13. This CDR3 spans 18 amino acids. The CDR3 is CASSLDLSGGAGMDTQYF. The CDR3, as DNA: TGTGCCAGCAGCTTAGATCTCAGCGGGGGGGCGGGTATGGATACGCAGTATTTT.

The rearrangement joins TRBV10-3 to TRBJ2-3; TRBD1 aligns across 12 bases. Germline assignment: CDR1 ENHRY and CDR2 SYGVKD. The CDR3 covers 22 residues. The J segment lost 3 bases and the V segment lost 2 bases, leaving 21 bases of the junction unmatched. The CDR3 DNA reads as TGTGCCATCAGTGAGCCGATCCCCGGGACAGGGGGCATGAGCGGGAGAACAGATACGCAGTATTTT. The encoded protein is CAISEPIPGTGGMSGRTDTQYF.

The CDR3 DNA reads as TGTGCCAGCAGAGCGACAGGGCAAGAGACCCAGTACTTC. As protein: CASRATGQETQYF. This chain links TRBV6-5 with TRBJ2-5, with 7 bases that match TRBD1. J was trimmed by 2 bases and V by 6 bases; bases with no gene match: 3. The CDR3 totals 13 residues. CDR1 is MNHEY, CDR2 SVGAGI, per germline.

The CDR3 nucleotides read TGTGCCAGCAGCTTTTCGGGGGGCTATGGCTACACCTTC. Translated, it gives CASSFSGGYGYTF. The V and J genes are TRBV11-3 and TRBJ1-2; perhaps TRBD1 as D (5 bases). Germline V gene data show CDR1 as SGHNT and CDR2 as YENEEA. V was clipped by 3 bases and J by 4 bases, with 9 bases between them. The CDR3 contains 13 residues.

As to this clone: At one boundary the junction diverges from the germline segment, which might be a read error. The chain combines TRBV6-5 with TRBJ2-1, with TRBD2 as a possible D gene (5 bases). Germline CDR1 is MNHEY and CDR2 is SVGAGI. CDR3 length equals 16 residues. CDR3 coding DNA: TGTGCCAGCCGTTACCCAACTAGAGTGTTTGGGGATGAGCAGTTCTTC. It is translated as CASRYPTRVFGDEQFF.

V gene TRBV29-1 combines with J gene TRBJ2-2; D remains ambiguous. Germline V CDR1 and CDR2: SQVTM, ANQGSEA. CDR3 size: 12 residues. The CDR3 region has the DNA TGCAGTTGGCGACAAAACACCGGGGAGCTGTTTTTT. This gives the protein CSWRQNTGELFF.

The chain employs TRBV30 and TRBJ2-3; 9 bases agree with TRBD2. J was trimmed by 1 base and V by 5 bases; bases with no gene match: 7. The CDR3 is 15 residues long. Germline CDR1 reads GTSNPN; CDR2 reads SVGIG (reference sequence). The CDR3 loop reads CAWESRTSGTDTQYF. The CDR3 nucleotides are TGTGCCTGGGAATCTAGGACTAGCGGCACAGATACGCAGTATTTT.